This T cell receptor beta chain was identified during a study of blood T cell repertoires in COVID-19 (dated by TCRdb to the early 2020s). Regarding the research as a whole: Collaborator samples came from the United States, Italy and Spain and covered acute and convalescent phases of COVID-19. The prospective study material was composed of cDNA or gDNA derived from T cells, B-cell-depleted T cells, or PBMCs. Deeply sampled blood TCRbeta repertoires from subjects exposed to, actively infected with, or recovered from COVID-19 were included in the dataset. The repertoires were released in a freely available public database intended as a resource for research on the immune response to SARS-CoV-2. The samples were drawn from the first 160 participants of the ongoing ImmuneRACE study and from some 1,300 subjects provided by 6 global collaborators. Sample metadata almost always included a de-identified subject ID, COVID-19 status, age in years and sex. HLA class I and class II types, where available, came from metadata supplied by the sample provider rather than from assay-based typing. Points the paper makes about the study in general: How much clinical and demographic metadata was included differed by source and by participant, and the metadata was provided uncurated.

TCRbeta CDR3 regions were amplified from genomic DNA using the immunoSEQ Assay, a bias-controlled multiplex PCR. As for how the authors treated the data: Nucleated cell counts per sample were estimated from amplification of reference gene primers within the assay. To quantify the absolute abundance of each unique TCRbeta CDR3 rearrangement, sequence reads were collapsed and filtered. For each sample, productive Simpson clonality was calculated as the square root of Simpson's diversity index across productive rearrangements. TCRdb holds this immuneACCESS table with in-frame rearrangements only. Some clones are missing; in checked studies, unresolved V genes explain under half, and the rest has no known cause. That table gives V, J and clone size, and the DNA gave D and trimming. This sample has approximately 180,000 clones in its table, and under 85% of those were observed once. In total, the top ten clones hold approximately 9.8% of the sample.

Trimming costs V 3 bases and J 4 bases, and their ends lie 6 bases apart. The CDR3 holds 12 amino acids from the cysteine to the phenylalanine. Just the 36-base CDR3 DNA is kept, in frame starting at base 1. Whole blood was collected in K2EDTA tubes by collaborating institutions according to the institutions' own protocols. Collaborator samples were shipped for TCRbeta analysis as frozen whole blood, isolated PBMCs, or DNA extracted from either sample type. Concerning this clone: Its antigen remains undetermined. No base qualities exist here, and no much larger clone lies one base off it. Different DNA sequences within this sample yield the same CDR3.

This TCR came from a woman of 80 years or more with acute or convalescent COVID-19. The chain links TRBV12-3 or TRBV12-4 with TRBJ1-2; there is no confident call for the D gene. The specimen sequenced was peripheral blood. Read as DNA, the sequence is TGTGCCAGCAGTTTCGGTGGCTATGGCTACACCTTC. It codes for CASSFGGYGYTF.